This is a list of T cell receptor beta chains from one sample in a study of Graves' ophthalmopathy and Graves' hyperthyroidism. MiXCR, applied by TCRdb to the multiplex PCR reads, yields one record per CDR3 protein. Seen here are about 400,000 distinct CDR3 sequences, 15% observed once, and the top ten hold roughly 7%. Sequencing was done on a sample of peripheral blood. All receptors come from a woman under 30 with stable Graves' hyperthyroidism. Each CDR3 is given with its conserved first and last residue. The D gene is left open where the match is weak. Some rows mark clone size as missing; the rest say once, few, many or name a class of expanded clone.

V gene	J gene	D gene	clone size	CDR3 protein	CDR3 DNA
TRBV12-3/TRBV12-4	TRBJ2-5	-	many	CASSYTEETQYF	TGTGCCAGCAGTTACACGGAGGAGACCCAGTACTTC
TRBV5-1	TRBJ2-7	TRBD1	many	CASSPGTGQPPYYF	TGCGCCAGCAGTCCCGGGACAGGTCAACCCCCTTACTACTTC
TRBV5-1	TRBJ2-2	-	many	CASSLVDSNTGELFF	TGCGCCAGCAGCTTGGTGGACAGTAACACCGGGGAGCTGTTTTTT
TRBV12-3/TRBV12-4	TRBJ2-4	-	many	CASSKGDTKNIKYF	TGTGCCAGCAGCAAGGGAGACACGAAAAACATTAAGTACTTC
TRBV6-2/TRBV6-3	TRBJ1-2	-	many	CASNPTGNYGYTF	TGTGCCAGCAACCCGACAGGAAACTATGGCTACACCTTC
TRBV29-1	TRBJ2-4	TRBD1	many	CSVVYVVGTGEAKNIQYF	TGCAGCGTTGTTTATGTGGTGGGAACAGGGGAAGCCAAAAACATTCAGTACTTC
TRBV6-2/TRBV6-3	TRBJ1-5	-	many	CASSYLNQPQHF	TGTGCCAGCAGTTATTTAAATCAGCCCCAGCATTTT
TRBV7-3	TRBJ2-7	TRBD2	many	CASSPAGGLQYEQYF	TGTGCCAGCAGCCCGGCCGGGGGGTTGCAGTACGAGCAGTACTTC
TRBV12-3/TRBV12-4	TRBJ1-1	-	many	CASRSTGNTEAFF	TGTGCCAGCAGATCTACAGGGAACACTGAAGCTTTCTTT
TRBV6-5	TRBJ1-5	-	many	CASSLERADQPQHF	TGTGCCAGCAGTTTGGAAAGGGCTGATCAGCCCCAGCATTTT
TRBV12-5	TRBJ1-1	-	many	CASGLGELSTEAFF	TGTGCTAGTGGTTTGGGGGAGTTGAGCACTGAAGCTTTCTTT
TRBV6-5	TRBJ1-3	-	few	CASSYQGGKGNTIYF	TGTGCCAGCAGTTACCAAGGGGGGAAAGGAAACACCATATATTTT
TRBV6-1	TRBJ1-2	-	many	CASTSDTRDGYTF	TGTGCCAGCACCTCCGACACTCGGGATGGCTACACCTTC
TRBV12-3/TRBV12-4	TRBJ2-7	-	many	CASSLAPPWMSYEQYF	TGTGCCAGCAGTTTAGCCCCACCTTGGATGTCCTACGAGCAGTACTTC
TRBV11-2	TRBJ1-5	TRBD1	-	CASSLVGTGESNQPQHF	TGTGCCAGCAGCTTGGTAGGGACAGGGGAGAGCAATCAGCCCCAGCATTTT
TRBV27	TRBJ1-1	TRBD1	many	CASRRVPTGTGSNTEAFF	TGTGCCAGCAGGCGAGTCCCGACAGGGACGGGTAGTAACACTGAAGCTTTCTTT
TRBV12-3/TRBV12-4	TRBJ2-5	TRBD2	many	CASSLASGLAGQETQYF	TGTGCCAGCAGTTTAGCTTCCGGACTAGCGGGGCAAGAGACCCAGTACTTC
TRBV7-2	TRBJ2-7	-	many	CASSTLAEQYF	TGTGCCAGCAGCACCTTAGCGGAGCAGTACTTC
TRBV27	TRBJ1-2	-	-	CASGPRGYGYTF	TGTGCCAGTGGGCCCAGGGGCTATGGCTACACCTTC
TRBV6-2/TRBV6-3	TRBJ2-7	TRBD2	many	CASGTSGALYEQYF	TGTGCCAGCGGAACTAGCGGGGCCCTCTACGAGCAGTACTTC
TRBV6-2/TRBV6-3	TRBJ2-7	-	many	CASSYARTYEQYF	TGTGCCAGCAGTTACGCTAGAACCTACGAGCAGTACTTC
TRBV7-6	TRBJ2-7	-	many	CASSSIRGMPSYEQYF	TGTGCCAGCAGTTCAATCCGGGGGATGCCCTCCTACGAGCAGTACTTC
TRBV20-1	TRBJ2-2	TRBD1	many	CSAVLGTVNTGELFF	TGCAGTGCTGTCCTTGGGACAGTGAACACCGGGGAGCTGTTTTTT
TRBV12-3/TRBV12-4	TRBJ1-2	-	many	CASTPPGSGYTF	TGTGCCAGCACCCCCCCCGGGTCTGGCTACACCTTC
TRBV19	TRBJ1-1	-	-	CASSPLGNPTGWSEAFF	TGTGCCAGTAGTCCCCTGGGTAACCCTACAGGGTGGTCTGAAGCTTTCTTT
TRBV11-2	TRBJ1-2	-	many	CASSLGSSATKDGYTF	TGTGCCAGCAGCTTAGGATCCTCTGCGACAAAGGATGGCTACACCTTC
TRBV18	TRBJ1-2	-	-	CASSPDGPNYGYTF	TGTGCCAGCTCACCCGACGGGCCTAACTATGGCTACACCTTC
TRBV4-1	TRBJ2-5	-	few	CASSPNPSVETQYF	TGCGCCAGCAGCCCAAACCCTAGCGTAGAGACCCAGTACTTC
TRBV13	TRBJ1-1	-	many	CASSPEPGQNTEAFF	TGTGCCAGCAGCCCCGAACCTGGACAGAACACTGAAGCTTTCTTT
TRBV10-2	TRBJ2-7	-	many	CASRRADAPWEQYF	TGCGCCAGCCGCCGGGCGGACGCCCCTTGGGAGCAGTACTTC
TRBV11-1	TRBJ2-2	-	many	CASNSYYRDDTGELFF	TGTGCCAGCAACTCTTATTACAGGGATGACACCGGGGAGCTGTTTTTT
TRBV12-3/TRBV12-4	TRBJ1-5	TRBD1	many	CASSLRTGTGMSNQPQHF	TGTGCCAGCAGTTTGAGGACAGGGACCGGGATGAGCAATCAGCCCCAGCATTTT
TRBV5-1	TRBJ1-2	-	many	CASSLDLRSGGYTF	TGCGCCAGCAGCTTGGATCTCCGCTCGGGAGGCTACACCTTC
TRBV5-5	TRBJ1-2	-	-	CASSLGPAESNYGYTF	TGTGCCAGCAGCTTGGGACCGGCCGAGTCTAACTATGGCTACACCTTC
TRBV12-3/TRBV12-4	TRBJ1-5	-	many	CASSLEWYWGEDYSNQPQHF	TGTGCCAGCAGTTTAGAATGGTACTGGGGGGAAGATTATAGCAATCAGCCCCAGCATTTT
TRBV6-2/TRBV6-3	TRBJ1-6	-	many	CASGTQGSPLHF	TGTGCCAGCGGGACTCAGGGATCACCCCTCCACTTT